The next 17 T cell receptor beta chains were all read from a single sample in a study of identical twins (dated by TCRdb to 2016 to 2017). Library creation used 5' RACE. The sequencing machine was an Illumina HiSeq 2000. TCRdb took the public reads, trimmed them with fastp at Q25, ran MiXCR for clone calling and kept in-frame beta chains. Every entry covers one CDR3 protein and lists the most common genes and DNA from its rows. This sample is represented by around 290,000 distinct CDR3 sequences; around 9.7% of them were singletons. The ten largest make up around 7.1% of the sample. These data were also reused for a study on yellow fever vaccine responses in identical twins.

Sequenced input: CD8+ T cells sorted from blood. Every receptor here comes from a woman between 18 and 29 years old in good health.

There are a few counts of this clonotype. The V and J genes are TRBV27 and TRBJ2-7; a possible D gene is TRBD2 (6 bases). V lost 4 bases to trimming and J lost 2 bases, with 12 bases between them. This CDR3 is 14 amino acids long. CDR1 and CDR2 (germline): MNHEY, SMNVEV (reference sequence). The CDR3 is CASSSSRLAYEQYF. In DNA form, the CDR3 reads TGTGCCAGCAGTTCCTCGAGACTAGCCTACGAGCAGTACTTC.

This clonotype showed up many times. V is TRBV4-1 and J is TRBJ2-2; TRBD1 aligns across 12 bases. Germline CDR1 and CDR2: MGHRA and YSYEKL. The CDR3 length is 17 residues. The trim removed 0 bases at V and 6 bases at J, leaving 5 bases unmatched. In nucleotides, the CDR3 is TGCGCCAGCAGCCAAGATCAGGGACAGGGGGCCGCCGGGGAGCTGTTTTTT. Translating gives CASSQDQGQGAAGELFF.

This clonotype was counted ten times or more. The chain joins TRBV27 to TRBJ2-7; 11 bases map to TRBD1. The CDR3 is made up of 16 amino acids. Germline V gene data show CDR1 as MNHEY and CDR2 as SMNVEV (reference sequence). J gave up 5 bases and V 1 base, and 7 bases lay outside the gene matches. CDR3 DNA: TGTGCCAGCAGTTTATTCCCGGGACAGGGGGTCAACGAGCAGTACTTC. Translation gives CASSLFPGQGVNEQYF.

This clonotype was seen repeatedly, ten times or more. The J gene is TRBJ2-1, the V gene TRBV10-2; 10 nucleotides align to TRBD1. V lost 6 bases, J lost 6 bases, and 8 bases stayed unmatched. The length of the CDR3 is 15 residues. Germline CDR1 reads WSHSY; CDR2 reads SAAADI. The DNA for the CDR3 is TGCGCCAGCAGGGTGACAGGGGGCGCAGGCAATGAGCAGTTCTTC. It specifies CASRVTGGAGNEQFF.

This sequence joins TRBV16 and TRBJ2-7, with D possibly being TRBD1 (6 bases). This CDR3 spans 15 amino acids. Per germline, CDR1 KGHSY and CDR2 FQNENV. The ends were cut back, 4 bases at V and 2 bases at J, with 15 bases in the middle. The CDR3 nucleotides read TGTGCCAGCAGCCCGCCGGGACAATCAACCTACGAGCAGTACTTC. It yields the protein CASSPPGQSTYEQYF.

This clonotype was counted ten times or more. The V and J genes are TRBV7-9 and TRBJ2-3; the D gene is possibly TRBD1 (5 bases). The CDR3 contains 15 residues. Trimming cost V 0 bases and J 5 bases, with 12 bases left between them. Germline-derived CDR1 and CDR2 are SEHNR and FQNEAQ (reference sequence). The CDR3 DNA follows: TGTGCCAGCAGCTTAGCAGGGGCAGGGATAGATACGCAGTATTTT. Residues: CASSLAGAGIDTQYF.

This chain uses TRBV2 with TRBJ1-1; D might be TRBD1 (5 bases). Trimming shortened V by 6 bases and J by 5 bases, and 16 bases separated the two germline ends. The CDR3 runs to 14 residues. Per germline, CDR1 SNHLY and CDR2 FYNNEI. CDR3 residues: CASSGTVYRTEAFF. The CDR3 DNA reads as TGTGCCAGCAGCGGTACAGTTTACAGGACTGAAGCTTTCTTT.

This clonotype was found once. CDR3 sequence reads: CASSLLRGLGDEQYF. The CDR3 DNA is TGTGCCAGCAGTTTATTGCGGGGACTGGGCGACGAGCAGTACTTC. This rearrangement joins TRBV27 to TRBJ2-7; D is perhaps TRBD2 (6 bases). Germline-derived CDR1 and CDR2 are MNHEY and SMNVEV (reference sequence). The CDR3 has 15 residues. The V end was cut by 1 base, the J end by 5 bases, with 15 bases between.

This clonotype appeared many times. The chain joins TRBV28 to TRBJ1-2; D unclear. The CDR3 runs to 13 residues. Between the trimmed V and J ends, which lost 3 bases and 0 bases, there was a span of 5 bases. Germline lookup yields CDR1 MDHEN and CDR2 SYDVKM. The CDR3 DNA sequence: TGTGCCAGCAGTTTTAATCCTAACTATGGCTACACCTTC. This encodes CASSFNPNYGYTF.

The chain uses TRBV30 and TRBJ2-2, with D perhaps matching TRBD2 (6 bases). Trimming removed 5 bases from V and 1 base from J, with 8 bases in between. This CDR3 has 13 amino acids. The V gene's germline CDR1 is GTSNPN and CDR2 SVGIG (reference sequence). The DNA for the CDR3 is TGTGCCTGGGAGGAGGGGAACACCGGGGAGCTGTTTTTT. Translating gives CAWEEGNTGELFF.

This clonotype has just a few counts. The chain has TRBV6-1 and TRBJ2-5; D is tentatively TRBD1 or TRBD2 (5 bases each). The CDR3 has 17 residues. Germline CDR1 is MNHNS and CDR2 is SASEGT. V was cut by 6 bases and J by 0 bases, with 20 bases left in between. For the CDR3, the DNA is TGTGCCAGCAGCACACTGGGAGACTGGGGGTACCAAGAGACCCAGTACTTC. Residues: CASSTLGDWGYQETQYF.

The table lists this clonotype with many counts. The chain couples TRBV27 to TRBJ2-1; no clear D gene. V lost 9 bases to trimming and J lost 0 bases, with 15 bases between them. The CDR3 length is 15 residues. The germline CDR1 and CDR2 sequences are MNHEY and SMNVEV (reference sequence). CDR3 in amino acids: CASKIVESSYNEQFF. The DNA for the CDR3 is TGTGCCAGTAAGATTGTTGAGAGCTCCTACAATGAGCAGTTCTTC.

This clonotype was counted at least ten times. The chain recombines TRBV7-9 with TRBJ2-7, with 7 bases matching TRBD1. The CDR3 loop spans 12 amino acids. Germline CDR1 and CDR2: SEHNR and FQNEAQ (reference sequence). J was trimmed by 4 bases and V by 10 bases; bases with no gene match: 7. The CDR3 nucleotides are TGTGCCACGAGACAGGGAAAGTACGAGCAGTACTTC. Residues: CATRQGKYEQYF.

The table lists this clonotype with a few counts. The chain employs TRBV7-2 and TRBJ2-7; TRBD1 might be the D (8 bases). Germline-derived CDR1 and CDR2 are SGHTA and FQGNSA. V was pared by 5 bases and J by 6 bases, with 20 bases between. This CDR3 region has 15 residues. The CDR3 sequence: CASSPTGGGIGEQYF. CDR3 bases: TGTGCCAGCAGCCCCACAGGGGGGGGGATCGGCGAGCAGTACTTC.

There are many counts of this clonotype. The CDR3 here is CASSGGSISYEQYF. CDR3 bases: TGTGCCAGCTCCGGGGGATCGATCTCCTACGAGCAGTACTTC. The chain links TRBV27 to TRBJ2-7, with D possibly matching TRBD2 (6 bases). Looked up from germline, CDR1 is MNHEY and CDR2 is SMNVEV (reference sequence). The V and J ends lost 8 bases and 0 bases respectively, with 14 bases between them. The CDR3 runs 14 residues.

With regard to this clonotype: Mismatch with germline at one junction end may stem from a read error. The rearrangement joins TRBV15 to TRBJ2-5, with 8 bases identical to TRBD2. CDR1 and CDR2 from the germline V gene are LNHNV and YYDKDF (reference sequence). The CDR3 has 15 residues. Written as DNA, the CDR3 is TGTGCCATCAGCCCGGACCGGGGGGGCCACGAGACCCAGTACTTC. Protein product: CAISPDRGGHETQYF.

CDR3 in DNA: TGTGCCAGCCGGGACTCGGCCTCCTACGAGCAGTACTTC. This sequence encodes CASRDSASYEQYF. V gene TRBV7-2 combines with J gene TRBJ2-7; possible D gene TRBD2, 6 bases. Germline V gives CDR1 SGHTA, CDR2 FQGNSA. V gave up 8 bases and J gave up 0 bases, with 11 bases separating them. This CDR3 spans 13 amino acids.